The clone carrying this T cell receptor (beta chain) was seen more than once but under ten times. The authors' processing: The authors estimated nucleated cell counts from reference gene primer amplification. The method was immunoSEQ multiplex PCR; TCRdb's version includes in-frame clones alone and lacks a portion of them. The DNA gave D and trimming, while V, J and clone size come from that table. The sample consists of 200,000 or so clones, approximately 88% of them appearing once. The source of the sample is a study of blood T cell repertoires in COVID-19. Study background: Acute and convalescent COVID-19 samples came from the United States, Italy and Spain. The cDNA or gDNA used as material had been derived from T cells, B-cell-depleted T cells, or PBMCs.

The sequencing input was peripheral blood. The TCR was taken from a man between 60 and 70 years old who had recovered from COVID-19.

Written as DNA, the CDR3 is TGTGCCATCAGTGCAGTTGAGGGTCACTATGGCTACACCTTC. This codes for CAISAVEGHYGYTF. The J gene is TRBJ1-2, the V gene TRBV10-3; no definite D call. The CDR3 sequence is 14 residues long. Germline CDR1 is ENHRY and CDR2 is SYGVKD. Deletions cut 4 bases from V and 3 bases from J, with 12 bases between.